The rows below give T cell receptor beta chains drawn from one sample of a study of CD8+ T cells in alopecia areata. Repertoires were generated with immunoSEQ multiplex PCR, while TCRdb's copy carries only in-frame clones and drops some. The table includes approximately 11,000 clones, about 59% detected once. Sequencing was performed on skin. Receptors were obtained from a human donor with alopecia areata. CDR3s include the opening cysteine and the closing phenylalanine or tryptophan. The D gene is left open where the match is weak. Clone size is stated in some rows and not others, as once, few, many or a class when expanded.

D | size | J | V | CDR3 | DNA
TRBD1 | . | TRBJ1-5 | TRBV9 | CASSVEGAGGQPQHF | TGTGCCAGCAGCGTAGAGGGGGCAGGTGGCCAGCCCCAGCATTTT
TRBD1 | . | TRBJ1-1 | TRBV6-5 | CASSSGTGWDTEAFF | TGTGCCAGCAGTTCAGGGACAGGATGGGACACTGAAGCTTTCTTT
. | few | TRBJ1-1 | TRBV29-1 | CSVEGFLGVGITEAFF | TGCAGCGTTGAGGGGTTTCTAGGGGTCGGAATCACTGAAGCTTTCTTT
. | once | TRBJ2-6 | TRBV18 | CASSPRTSGANVLTF | TGTGCCAGCTCACCACGGACCTCTGGGGCCAACGTCCTGACTTTC
. | . | TRBJ2-5 | TRBV6-1 | CASTRWGLETQYF | TGTGCCAGCACCCGTTGGGGGCTGGAGACCCAGTACTTC
TRBD1 | . | TRBJ1-4 | TRBV27 | CASSLIGQGGKLFF | TGTGCCAGCAGTTTGATTGGACAGGGTGGAAAACTGTTTTTT
. | . | TRBJ1-4 | TRBV28 | CASTVGVVTNEKLFF | TGTGCCAGCACCGTGGGGGTGGTGACTAATGAAAAACTGTTTTTT
. | once | TRBJ2-3 | TRBV6-6 | CASSRYYGTDTQYF | TGTGCCAGCAGCCGGTACTACGGGACAGATACGCAGTATTTT
. | . | TRBJ2-2 | TRBV19 | CASSSQGGYTGELFF | TGTGCCAGTAGTAGCCAGGGTGGTTACACCGGGGAGCTGTTTTTT
. | . | TRBJ2-1 | TRBV29-1 | CSVERGREYNEQFF | TGCAGCGTTGAAAGGGGGAGAGAATACAATGAGCAGTTCTTC
. | few | TRBJ2-1 | TRBV6-6 | CASSPGSSYNEQFF | TGTGCCAGCAGTCCAGGGAGCTCCTACAATGAGCAGTTCTTC
. | . | TRBJ1-1 | TRBV29-1 | CSAGRGVNTEAFF | TGCAGCGCTGGTAGAGGGGTGAACACTGAAGCTTTCTTT
. | . | TRBJ2-6 | TRBV4-2 | CASSQWGYSSGANVLTF | TGTGCCAGCAGTCAGTGGGGGTATAGCTCTGGGGCCAACGTCCTGACTTTC
. | . | TRBJ2-7 | TRBV27 | CASSLGGSPFYEQYF | TGTGCCAGCAGTTTAGGTGGGTCTCCCTTTTACGAGCAGTACTTC
TRBD2 | once | TRBJ2-7 | TRBV6-6 | CASCSAGAPYEQYF | TGTGCCAGCTGCTCGGCGGGAGCACCCTACGAGCAGTACTTC
. | . | TRBJ2-5 | TRBV30 | CACPTQGAETQYF | TGTGCCTGCCCAACTCAGGGCGCAGAGACCCAGTACTTC
. | . | TRBJ1-1 | TRBV27 | CASRQTDTEAFF | TGTGCCAGCAGGCAGACAGACACTGAAGCTTTCTTT